These 21 T cell receptor beta chains were sequenced from one sample in a study of shared clonotypes between healthy human individuals. This table comes from immunoSEQ multiplex PCR, and its TCRdb copy is limited to in-frame clones, with some not included. This table holds about 1 million clones, approximately 76% found once. Sequencing used memory CD4+ T cells sorted from blood. As to subset: CD45RA-negative fraction. The receptors originated from a young man in good health.

CDR3 sequence reads: CASSLGWSSGRETQYF. In DNA, the CDR3 is TGTGCCAGCAGCTTAGGTTGGTCTAGCGGGAGAGAGACCCAGTACTTC. The V gene is TRBV7-9, the J gene TRBJ2-5; TRBD2 matches at 10 bases. The CDR3 extends over 16 amino acids. After removal of 1 base from V and 4 bases from J, the junction contained 6 bases not matched to a gene. CDR1 SEHNR and CDR2 FQNEAQ come from the germline V gene (reference sequence).

This clone came up many times. The sample contains more than one DNA sequence encoding this CDR3. The V and J genes are TRBV30 and TRBJ1-5, with D tentatively TRBD1 (5 bases). Trimming left V 0 bases short and J 1 base short, with 7 bases between. Germline V gene data show CDR1 as GTSNPN and CDR2 as SVGIG (reference sequence). This CDR3 has 14 amino acids. As DNA, the CDR3 is TGTGCCTGGAGTGTATCAGGGAGCAATCAGCCCCAGCATTTT. This codes for CAWSVSGSNQPQHF.

This clone has more than one count but fewer than ten. The chain carries TRBV18 and TRBJ1-1; 8 positions match TRBD1. Unmatched junction bases numbered 13, after V lost 5 bases and J lost 5 bases. CDR1 is KGHSH and CDR2 is LQKENI in the germline V gene. This CDR3 is built from 16 residues. Here the CDR3 DNA reads TGTGCCAGCTCATCCCGACAGGGGCCCTCAAAGACTGAAGCTTTCTTT. Translation gives CASSSRQGPSKTEAFF.

This clone was counted between two and nine times. The chain has TRBV10-3 and TRBJ1-4, with no clear D. V dropped 3 bases and J dropped 0 bases, with 5 bases sitting between them. Germline assignment: CDR1 ENHRY and CDR2 SYGVKD. The CDR3 runs 14 residues. CDR3 sequence (DNA): TGTGCCATCAGTGAAGGAGCAACTAATGAAAAACTGTTTTTT. The encoded protein is CAISEGATNEKLFF.

The gene calls are TRBV6-5 and TRBJ1-1, with TRBD1 as a possible D gene (6 bases). Trimming pared 6 bases from V and 1 base from J, leaving 9 bases between. The CDR3 loop spans 13 amino acids. Germline loops: CDR1 MNHEY, CDR2 SVGAGI. The CDR3 spells CASRPQGNTEAFF. DNA for the CDR3: TGTGCCAGCAGACCACAGGGGAACACTGAAGCTTTCTTT.

The chain employs TRBV27 and TRBJ1-3; no firm D call. Germline V gene sequence: CDR1 MNHEY, CDR2 SMNVEV (reference sequence). The CDR3 is made up of 14 amino acids. Trimming cost V 0 bases and J 3 bases, with 6 bases left between them. Here the CDR3 DNA reads TGTGCCAGCAGTTTATCCCAGAATGGAAACACCATATATTTT. Translation gives CASSLSQNGNTIYF.

Remarks on this clone: At one end, the junction sequence differs from germline, possibly due to a read error. The CDR3 sequence is CASSQAGFSYEQYF. The CDR3 DNA is TGTGCCAGCAGTCAAGCGGGGTTCTCCTACGAGCAGTACTTC. This chain uses TRBV6-1 with TRBJ2-7; TRBD2 matches 7 bases. Germline CDR1 and CDR2: MNHNS and SASEGT. The CDR3 totals 14 residues.

V usage is TRBV19 and J usage is TRBJ1-5; perhaps TRBD1 as D (5 bases). The CDR3 covers 14 residues. Germline V gene data show CDR1 as LNHDA and CDR2 as SQIVND (reference sequence). Deletions cut 3 bases from V and 3 bases from J, with 9 bases between. CDR3 in DNA: TGTGCCAGTAGTATCGACAGCTACAATCAGCCCCAGCATTTT. Protein product: CASSIDSYNQPQHF.

The V call is TRBV7-9, the J call TRBJ1-3; 11 positions agree with TRBD1. V lost 4 bases, J lost 0 bases, and 8 bases stayed unmatched. The CDR3 consists of 18 residues. Germline V gene data show CDR1 as SEHNR and CDR2 as FQNEAQ (reference sequence). CDR3 in amino acids: CASSYGQGATRSGNTIYF. The DNA for the CDR3 is TGTGCCAGCAGCTATGGACAGGGGGCGACCCGCTCTGGAAACACCATATATTTT.

As regards this clone: This sample also contains other DNA sequences that code for the same CDR3. J is TRBJ2-3 and V is TRBV7-2, with D possibly matching TRBD2 (6 bases). The CDR3 totals 13 residues. Germline lookup yields CDR1 SGHTA and CDR2 FQGNSA. V gave up 4 bases and J gave up 4 bases, with 9 bases separating them. CDR3 residues: CASSSDYSDTQYF. The CDR3 DNA is TGTGCCAGCAGCTCGGACTACTCAGATACGCAGTATTTT.

V and J are TRBV2 and TRBJ2-3, with D possibly matching TRBD2 (6 bases). Germline CDR1 is SNHLY and CDR2 is FYNNEI. Deletions cut 6 bases from V and 3 bases from J, with 25 bases between. There are 18 residues in the CDR3. The CDR3 sequence is CASRATDYLYLRTDTQYF. As DNA, the CDR3 is TGTGCCAGCAGGGCTACGGACTACCTCTATCTAAGAACAGATACGCAGTATTTT.

The rearrangement links TRBV5-5 to TRBJ1-2, with D maybe TRBD1 (6 bases). The CDR3 totals 14 residues. The ends were cut back, 0 bases at V and 7 bases at J, with 13 bases in the middle. Germline CDR1 reads SGHKS; CDR2 reads YYEKEE (reference sequence). The CDR3 region has the DNA TGTGCCAGCAGCTTGGGACAGGCAGTCGGTGGCTACACCTTC. Amino acids: CASSLGQAVGGYTF.

The CDR3 region has the DNA TGTGCCTGGAGTGTACTAATGAGCGGGGAGCTGTTTTTT. Translation: CAWSVLMSGELFF. The chain uses TRBV30 and TRBJ2-2; D gene ambiguous. Trimming shortened V by 0 bases and J by 7 bases, and 9 bases separated the two germline ends. CDR1 GTSNPN and CDR2 SVGIG come from the germline V gene (reference sequence). The length of the CDR3 is 13 residues.

This chain uses TRBV28 with TRBJ1-2; D is unresolved. This CDR3 region has 11 residues. V was clipped by 3 bases and J by 6 bases, with 5 bases between them. Germline V gene sequence: CDR1 MDHEN, CDR2 SYDVKM. In nucleotides, the CDR3 is TGTGCCAGCAGTTTGAACGATGGCTACACCTTC. Its translation: CASSLNDGYTF.

This CDR3 reads CASSASGTGDRLAKNIQYF. The CDR3 DNA follows: TGCGCCAGCAGCGCATCCGGGACAGGGGACCGCTTAGCCAAAAACATTCAGTACTTC. The chain is built from TRBV5-1 and TRBJ2-4, with TRBD1 matching over 10 bases. CDR1 is SGHRS and CDR2 is YFSETQ in the germline V gene. The CDR3 consists of 19 residues. With 4 bases clipped from V and 0 bases from J, the junction kept 13 bases outside the gene matches.

CDR3 nucleotide sequence: TGTGCCAGCAGCCGTGGGAAGGCTGAGCAGTTCTTC. The encoded protein is CASSRGKAEQFF. The rearrangement joins TRBV25-1 to TRBJ2-1; D is undetermined. The V and J ends lost 6 bases and 9 bases respectively, with 12 bases between them. Looked up from germline, CDR1 is MGHDK and CDR2 is SYGVNS. The CDR3 has 12 amino acids.

The CDR3 bases are TGTGCCTGGGCCGGACAGGGGGGAAGAGAAAAACTGTTTTTT. As protein: CAWAGQGGREKLFF. V gene TRBV30 combines with J gene TRBJ1-4, with TRBD1 matching 10 bases. The germline V gene encodes CDR1 GTSNPN and CDR2 SVGIG (reference sequence). CDR3 size: 14 residues. J was trimmed by 8 bases and V by 5 bases; bases with no gene match: 8.

The V call is TRBV4-3, the J call TRBJ2-5; D is ambiguous. V was trimmed by 5 bases and J by 1 base, leaving 11 bases between them. The CDR3 has 14 amino acids. CDR1 is LGHNA, CDR2 YSLEER, per germline. CDR3 sequence reads: CASSKSLAQETQYF. The DNA for the CDR3 is TGCGCCAGCAGCAAATCCCTGGCCCAAGAGACCCAGTACTTC.

This sequence joins TRBV5-6 and TRBJ2-7, with TRBD1 identical over 9 bases. The CDR3 extends over 15 amino acids. The germline V gene has CDR1 SGHDT and CDR2 YYEEEE. With 3 bases clipped from V and 9 bases from J, the junction kept 13 bases outside the gene matches. In DNA, the CDR3 is TGTGCCAGCAGCTACAACCCTGGGACAGGGAGCGTGCAGTACTTC. Translated, it gives CASSYNPGTGSVQYF. Variable domain in full (rest from reference TRBV5-6 and TRBJ2-7): DAGVTQSPTHLIKTRGQQVTLRCSPKSGHDTVSWYQQALGQGPQFIFQYYEEEERQRGNFPDRFSGHQFPNYSSELNVNALLLGDSALYLCASSYNPGTGSVQYFGPGTRLTVT.

The chain has TRBV5-4 and TRBJ1-1; 8 bases agree with TRBD1. In germline, CDR1 is SGHNT, CDR2 YYREEE (reference sequence). The CDR3 has 13 amino acids. Trimming removed 4 bases from V and 5 bases from J; junction bases left unmatched: 4. The CDR3 spells CASSMDRVTEAFF. CDR3 bases: TGTGCCAGCAGCATGGACAGGGTTACTGAAGCTTTCTTT.

The chain combines TRBV30 with TRBJ2-7; 8 bases match TRBD1. CDR3 length: 15 residues. Per the germline V gene, CDR1 is GTSNPN and CDR2 is SVGIG (reference sequence). V gave up 1 base and J gave up 4 bases; unmatched junction bases: 9. CDR3 bases: TGTGCCTGGAGTGACCCCGGACAGGGCAAATACGAGCAGTACTTC. Amino acids: CAWSDPGQGKYEQYF. Together with reference TRBV30 and TRBJ2-7, the CDR3 gives the full variable domain: SQTIHQWPATLVQPVGSPLSLECTVEGTSNPNLYWYRQAAGRGLQLLFYSVGIGQISSEVPQNLSASRPQDRQFILSSKKLLLSDSGFYLCAWSDPGQGKYEQYFGPGTRLTVT.